This T cell receptor (beta chain) was retrieved from a study of blood T cell repertoires in COVID-19. Study as a whole: The United States, Italy and Spain provided the acute and convalescent COVID-19 samples.

With V trimmed by 3 bases and J by 4 bases, 7 bases remained unmatched. From germline, CDR1 is SEHNR and CDR2 FQNEAQ (reference sequence). CDR3 size: 16 residues. Sequencing was performed with immunoSEQ multiplex PCR; in TCRdb, only in-frame clones are kept and a portion is missing. Among around 700,000 clones listed, 90% were seen once. This sequence originates from a woman under 30 with acute or convalescent COVID-19. The V and J genes are TRBV7-9 and TRBJ2-2, with TRBD2 identical over 8 bases. Material: peripheral blood. CDR3 sequence (DNA): TGTGCCAGCAGCTTTGGAAGCGGGGGACGCACCGGGGAGCTGTTTTTT. The encoded protein is CASSFGSGGRTGELFF.